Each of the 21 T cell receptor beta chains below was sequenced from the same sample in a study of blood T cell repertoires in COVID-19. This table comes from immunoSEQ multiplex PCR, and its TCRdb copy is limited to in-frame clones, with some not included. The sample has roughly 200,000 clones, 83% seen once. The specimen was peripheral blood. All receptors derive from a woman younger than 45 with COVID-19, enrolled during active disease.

The CDR3 sequence is CASSLEVRSGGYEQYF. The CDR3 region has the DNA TGTGCCAGCAGCTTAGAGGTCAGGTCAGGGGGCTACGAGCAGTACTTC. V is TRBV11-2 and J is TRBJ2-7; 7 bases align to TRBD1. V lost 0 bases to trimming and J lost 3 bases; unmatched junction nucleotides: 8. CDR1 is SGHAT and CDR2 is FQNNGV in the germline V gene. The CDR3 runs to 16 residues.

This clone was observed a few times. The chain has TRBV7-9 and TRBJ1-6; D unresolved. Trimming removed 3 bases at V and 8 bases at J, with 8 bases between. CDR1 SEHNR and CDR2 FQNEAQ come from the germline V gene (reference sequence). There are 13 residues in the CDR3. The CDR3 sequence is CASSFSPDSPLHF. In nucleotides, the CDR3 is TGTGCCAGCAGCTTTTCGCCAGATTCACCCCTCCACTTT. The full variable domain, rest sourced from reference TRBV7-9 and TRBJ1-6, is DTGVSQNPRHKITKRGQNVTFRCDPISEHNRLYWYRQTLGQGPEFLTYFQNEAQLEKSRLLSDRFSAERPKGSFSTLEIQRTEQGDSAMYLCASSFSPDSPLHFGNGTRLTVT.

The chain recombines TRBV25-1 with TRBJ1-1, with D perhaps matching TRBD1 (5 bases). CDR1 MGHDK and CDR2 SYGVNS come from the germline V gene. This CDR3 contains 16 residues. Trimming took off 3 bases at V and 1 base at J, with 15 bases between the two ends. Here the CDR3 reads CASSDAPGRENTEAFF. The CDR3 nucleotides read TGTGCCAGCAGTGATGCGCCCGGCAGGGAGAACACTGAAGCTTTCTTT.

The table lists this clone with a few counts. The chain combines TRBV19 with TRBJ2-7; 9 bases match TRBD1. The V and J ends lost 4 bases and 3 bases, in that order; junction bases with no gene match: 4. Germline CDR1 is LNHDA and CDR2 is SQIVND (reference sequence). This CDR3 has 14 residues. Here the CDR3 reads CASSTMDRGYEQYF. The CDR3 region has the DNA TGTGCCAGTAGTACGATGGACAGGGGCTACGAGCAGTACTTC.

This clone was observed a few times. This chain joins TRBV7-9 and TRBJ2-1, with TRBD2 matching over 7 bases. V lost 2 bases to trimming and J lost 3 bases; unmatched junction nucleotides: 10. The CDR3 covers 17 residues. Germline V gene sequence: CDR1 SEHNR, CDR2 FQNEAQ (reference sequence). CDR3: CASSLTSGTTYYNEQFF. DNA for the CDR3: TGTGCCAGCAGCTTAACCTCCGGGACTACCTACTACAATGAGCAGTTCTTC.

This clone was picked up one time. The CDR3 nucleotides are TGTGCCAGCAGCTTGCAGCGGACTCGCTCCTACGAGCAGTACTTC. Translated, it gives CASSLQRTRSYEQYF. The chain recombines TRBV5-8 with TRBJ2-7; D might be TRBD2 (5 bases). The CDR3 has 15 amino acids. CDR1 SGHTS and CDR2 YDEGEE come from the germline V gene. Between the trimmed V and J ends, which lost 1 base and 0 bases, there was a span of 11 bases.

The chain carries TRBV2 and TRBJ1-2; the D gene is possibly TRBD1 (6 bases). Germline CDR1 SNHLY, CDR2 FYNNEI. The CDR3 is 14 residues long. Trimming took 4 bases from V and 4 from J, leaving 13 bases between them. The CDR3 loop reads CASSVGDISYGYTF. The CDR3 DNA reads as TGTGCCAGCAGTGTCGGGGACATTTCCTATGGCTACACCTTC.

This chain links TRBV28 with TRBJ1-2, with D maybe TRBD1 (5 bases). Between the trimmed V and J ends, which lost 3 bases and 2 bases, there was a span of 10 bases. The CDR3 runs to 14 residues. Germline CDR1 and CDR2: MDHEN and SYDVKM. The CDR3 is CASSFLDRNYGYTF. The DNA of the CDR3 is TGTGCCAGCAGTTTTCTCGACAGAAACTATGGCTACACCTTC.

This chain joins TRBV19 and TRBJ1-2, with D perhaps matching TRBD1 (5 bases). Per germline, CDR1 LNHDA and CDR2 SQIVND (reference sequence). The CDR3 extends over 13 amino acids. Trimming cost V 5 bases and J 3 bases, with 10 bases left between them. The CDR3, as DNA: TGTGCCAGTAGTGCCGACAGCTACTATGGCTACACCTTC. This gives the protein CASSADSYYGYTF.

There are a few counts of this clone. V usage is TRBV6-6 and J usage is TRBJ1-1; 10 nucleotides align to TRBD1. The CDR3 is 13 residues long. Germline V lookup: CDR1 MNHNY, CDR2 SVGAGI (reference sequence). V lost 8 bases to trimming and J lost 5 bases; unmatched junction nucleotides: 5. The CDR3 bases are TGTGCCAGCCGACGGGACAGGGGTACTGAAGCTTTCTTT. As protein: CASRRDRGTEAFF.

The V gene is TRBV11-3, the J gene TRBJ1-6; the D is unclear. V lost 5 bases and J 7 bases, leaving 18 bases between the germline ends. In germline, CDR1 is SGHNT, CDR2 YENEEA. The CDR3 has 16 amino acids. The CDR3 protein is CASSPSRGRINSPLHF. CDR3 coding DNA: TGTGCCAGCAGCCCCTCGAGAGGGAGAATCAATTCACCCCTCCACTTT.

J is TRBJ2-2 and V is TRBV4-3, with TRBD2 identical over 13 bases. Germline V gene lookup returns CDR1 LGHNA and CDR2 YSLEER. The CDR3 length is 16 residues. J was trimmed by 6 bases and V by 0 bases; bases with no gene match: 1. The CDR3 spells CASSQELAGGPGELFF. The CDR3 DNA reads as TGCGCCAGCAGCCAAGAACTAGCGGGGGGGCCCGGGGAGCTGTTTTTT.

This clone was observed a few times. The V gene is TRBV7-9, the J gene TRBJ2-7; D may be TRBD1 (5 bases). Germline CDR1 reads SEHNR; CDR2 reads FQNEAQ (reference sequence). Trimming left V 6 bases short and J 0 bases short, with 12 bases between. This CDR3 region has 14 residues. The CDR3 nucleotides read TGTGCCAGCAGTGGAACAGGAAGCTCCTACGAGCAGTACTTC. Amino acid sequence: CASSGTGSSYEQYF. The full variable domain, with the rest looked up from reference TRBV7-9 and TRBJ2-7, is DTGVSQNPRHKITKRGQNVTFRCDPISEHNRLYWYRQTLGQGPEFLTYFQNEAQLEKSRLLSDRFSAERPKGSFSTLEIQRTEQGDSAMYLCASSGTGSSYEQYFGPGTRLTVT.

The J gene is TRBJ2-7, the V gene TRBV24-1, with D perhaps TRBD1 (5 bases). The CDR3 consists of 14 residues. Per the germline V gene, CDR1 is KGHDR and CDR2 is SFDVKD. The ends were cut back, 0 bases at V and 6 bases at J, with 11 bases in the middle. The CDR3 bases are TGTGCCACCAGTGATTTGCGTAAGGGGCCCGAGCAGTACTTC. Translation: CATSDLRKGPEQYF.

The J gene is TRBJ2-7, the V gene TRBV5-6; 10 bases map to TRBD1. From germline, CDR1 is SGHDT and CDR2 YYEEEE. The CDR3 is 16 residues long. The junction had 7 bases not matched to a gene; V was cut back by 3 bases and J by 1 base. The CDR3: CASSSNRDRGSYEQYF. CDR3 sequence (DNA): TGTGCCAGCAGCTCTAACCGGGACAGGGGATCCTACGAGCAGTACTTC.

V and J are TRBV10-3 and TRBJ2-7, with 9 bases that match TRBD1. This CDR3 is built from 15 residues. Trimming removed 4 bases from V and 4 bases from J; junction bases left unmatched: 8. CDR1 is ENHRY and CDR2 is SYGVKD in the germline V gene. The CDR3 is CAISGPGQGMYEQYF. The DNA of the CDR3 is TGTGCCATCAGTGGTCCGGGACAGGGAATGTACGAGCAGTACTTC.

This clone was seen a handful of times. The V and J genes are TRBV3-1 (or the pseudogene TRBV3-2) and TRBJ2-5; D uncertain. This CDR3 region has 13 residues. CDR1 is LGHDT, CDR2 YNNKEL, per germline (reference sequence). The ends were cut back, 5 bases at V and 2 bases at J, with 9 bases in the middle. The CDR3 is CASSTQLQETQYF. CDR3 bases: TGTGCCAGCAGCACACAGCTTCAAGAGACCCAGTACTTC.

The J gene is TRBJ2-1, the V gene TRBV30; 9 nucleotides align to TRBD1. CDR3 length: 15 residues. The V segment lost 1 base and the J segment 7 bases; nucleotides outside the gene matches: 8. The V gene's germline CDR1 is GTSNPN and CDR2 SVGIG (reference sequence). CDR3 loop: CAWSGGQGIKNEQFF. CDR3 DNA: TGTGCCTGGAGTGGTGGACAGGGGATTAAGAATGAGCAGTTCTTC.

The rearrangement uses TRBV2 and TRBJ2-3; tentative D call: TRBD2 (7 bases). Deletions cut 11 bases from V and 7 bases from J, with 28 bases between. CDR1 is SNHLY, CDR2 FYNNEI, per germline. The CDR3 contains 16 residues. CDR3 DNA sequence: TGTGCCTCGCGAGGGGCCCTAGCGGACAGTCGGAATACGCAGTATTTT. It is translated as CASRGALADSRNTQYF.

CDR3: CASSRRSGGEFYEQYF. The CDR3 DNA reads as TGTGCCAGTAGTAGACGATCAGGGGGAGAATTCTACGAGCAGTACTTC. The chain joins TRBV19 to TRBJ2-7; TRBD1 aligns across 7 bases. The CDR3 runs to 16 residues. The trim removed 4 bases at V and 3 bases at J, leaving 12 bases unmatched. The V gene's germline CDR1 is LNHDA and CDR2 SQIVND (reference sequence).

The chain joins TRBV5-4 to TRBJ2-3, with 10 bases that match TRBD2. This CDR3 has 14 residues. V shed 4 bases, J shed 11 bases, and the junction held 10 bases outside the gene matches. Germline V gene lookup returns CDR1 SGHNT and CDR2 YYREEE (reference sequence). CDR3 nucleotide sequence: TGTGCCAGCAGCCCCCGCCTTCCTAGCGGGGGGCAGTATTTT. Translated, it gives CASSPRLPSGGQYF.